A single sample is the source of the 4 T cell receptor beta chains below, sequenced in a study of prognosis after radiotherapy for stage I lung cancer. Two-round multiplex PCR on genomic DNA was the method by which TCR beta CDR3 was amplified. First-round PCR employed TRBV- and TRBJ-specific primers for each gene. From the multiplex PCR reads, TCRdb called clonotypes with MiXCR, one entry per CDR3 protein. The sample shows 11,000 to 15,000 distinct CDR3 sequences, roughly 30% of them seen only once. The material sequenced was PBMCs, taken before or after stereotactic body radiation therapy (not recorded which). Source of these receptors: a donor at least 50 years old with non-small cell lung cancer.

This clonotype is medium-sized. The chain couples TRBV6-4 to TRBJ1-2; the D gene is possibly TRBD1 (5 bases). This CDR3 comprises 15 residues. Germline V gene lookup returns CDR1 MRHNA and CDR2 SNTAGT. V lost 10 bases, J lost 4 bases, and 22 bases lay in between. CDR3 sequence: CAINPGQGSLYGYTF. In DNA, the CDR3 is TGTGCCATCAACCCCGGGCAGGGTTCCCTCTATGGCTACACCTTC.

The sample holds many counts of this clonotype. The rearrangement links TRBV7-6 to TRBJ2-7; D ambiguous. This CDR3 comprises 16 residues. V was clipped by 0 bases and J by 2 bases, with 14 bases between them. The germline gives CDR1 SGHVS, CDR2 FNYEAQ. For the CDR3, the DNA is TGTGCCAGCAGCTTAGCACCTACGACGGCGACCTACGAGCAGTACTTC. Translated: CASSLAPTTATYEQYF.

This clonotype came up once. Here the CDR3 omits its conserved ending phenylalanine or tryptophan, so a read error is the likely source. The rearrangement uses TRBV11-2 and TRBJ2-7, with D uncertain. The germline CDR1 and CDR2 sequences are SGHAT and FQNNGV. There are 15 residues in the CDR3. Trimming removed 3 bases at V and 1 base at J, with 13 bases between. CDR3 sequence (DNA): TGTGCCAGCAGCTTCGGCGACATGGATTCCTACGAGCAGTACTTA. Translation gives CASSFGDMDSYEQYL.

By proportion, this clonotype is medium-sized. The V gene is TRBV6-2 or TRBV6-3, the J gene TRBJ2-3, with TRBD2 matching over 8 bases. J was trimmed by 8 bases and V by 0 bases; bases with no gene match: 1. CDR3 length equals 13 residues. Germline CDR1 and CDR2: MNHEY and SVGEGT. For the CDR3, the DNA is TGTGCCAGCAGTTACTCTCTAGCGGGTACGCAGTATTTT. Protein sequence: CASSYSLAGTQYF.